This T cell receptor (beta chain) emerged from a study of monozygotic twins with inflammatory bowel disease. General study findings and limits: IBD patients showed reduced TCRbeta diversity (inverse Simpson) versus healthy co-twins.

Remarks on this clonotype: Its antigen is currently unknown.

TCRdb reanalyzed the 5' RACE reads and collapses them to one entry per CDR3 protein, without DNA. The table for this sample gives just over 300,000 distinct CDR3 sequences. The length of the CDR3 is 11 residues. Per germline, CDR1 DFQATT and CDR2 SNEGSKA (reference sequence). The J gene is TRBJ2-7, the V gene TRBV20-1; TCRdb indicates TRBD2, and absent DNA this call remains unverified. The source of this sequence is a human donor with ulcerative colitis or Crohn's disease, or a healthy co-twin of an affected twin (not recorded which). The material sequenced was blood. The CDR3 reads CSGAGSYEQYF.